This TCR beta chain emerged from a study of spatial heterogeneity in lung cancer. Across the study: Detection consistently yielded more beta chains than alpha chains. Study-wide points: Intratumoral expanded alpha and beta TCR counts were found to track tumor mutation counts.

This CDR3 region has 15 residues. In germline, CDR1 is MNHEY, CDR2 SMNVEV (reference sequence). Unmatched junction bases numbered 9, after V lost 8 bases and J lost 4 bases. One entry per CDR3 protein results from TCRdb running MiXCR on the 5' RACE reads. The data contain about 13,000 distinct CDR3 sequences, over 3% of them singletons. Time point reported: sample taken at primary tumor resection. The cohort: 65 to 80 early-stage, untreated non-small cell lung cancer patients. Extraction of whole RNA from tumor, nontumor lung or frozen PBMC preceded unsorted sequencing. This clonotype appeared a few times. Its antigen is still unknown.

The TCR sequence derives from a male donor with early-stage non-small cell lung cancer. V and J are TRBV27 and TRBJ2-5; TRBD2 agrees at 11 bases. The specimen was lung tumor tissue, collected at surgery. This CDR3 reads CASAPTSGRRETQYF. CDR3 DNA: TGTGCCAGCGCACCTACTAGCGGGAGACGAGAGACCCAGTACTTC.